This TCR beta chain was observed in a study of blood T cell repertoires in COVID-19. Turning to the study itself: The United States, Italy and Spain provided the acute and convalescent COVID-19 samples.

TCRdb's copy holds only in-frame clones and misses some; the assay was immunoSEQ multiplex PCR. The sample has more than 250,000 clones; more than 85% are singletons. Trimming took 2 bases from V and 2 from J, leaving 16 bases between them. CDR1 and CDR2 from the germline V gene are MNHEY and SVGEGT. This CDR3 is built from 17 residues. Recovered participants had two consecutive negative NP/OP PCR tests, healthcare professional clearance, or symptom resolution. This TCR was sampled from a woman in her twenties or thirties who had recovered from COVID-19. The chain joins TRBV6-2 or TRBV6-3 to TRBJ1-5, with D perhaps matching TRBD1 (5 bases). The sample comprised PBMCs or T cells enriched from blood (not recorded which). The CDR3, as DNA: TGTGCCAGCAGTTACAGGCCATTCCCACAGGGCAATCAGCCCCAGCATTTT. It codes for CASSYRPFPQGNQPQHF.